One and the same sample provided the 16 T cell receptor beta chains below, sequenced in a study of cytomegalovirus exposure and HLA in healthy donors. The study ran its PCR with 60 Vbeta and 13 Jbeta primers. Sequencing was performed with immunoSEQ multiplex PCR; in TCRdb, only in-frame clones are kept and a portion is missing. The table records 150,000 to 200,000 clones, roughly 72% of them present only once. The sequenced material came from PBMCs. All receptors derive from a man aged 40-49 years in good health and CMV-seronegative.

The genes are TRBV18 and TRBJ1-2; tentative D call: TRBD1 (6 bases). CDR1 is KGHSH, CDR2 LQKENI, per germline. The V and J ends lost 3 bases and 8 bases respectively, with 22 bases between them. The CDR3 contains 16 residues. The CDR3 nucleotides read TGTGCCAGCTCACCCACACATTCGAACAGGGCGGAGGGCTACACCTTC. This encodes CASSPTHSNRAEGYTF.

The chain links TRBV30 to TRBJ2-1; no clear D. The CDR3 extends over 12 amino acids. In germline, CDR1 is GTSNPN, CDR2 SVGIG (reference sequence). The V end lost 2 bases, the J end lost 8 bases, and 10 bases lay between the germline ends. This CDR3 is CAWSTERDEQFF. The CDR3 DNA reads TGTGCCTGGAGTACGGAGCGTGATGAGCAGTTCTTC.

The chain carries TRBV29-1 and TRBJ1-1, with 9 bases matching TRBD1. The V and J ends lost 6 bases and 7 bases, in that order; junction bases with no gene match: 9. The CDR3 spans 13 residues. CDR1 and CDR2 from the germline V gene are SQVTM and ANQGSEA. CDR3 coding DNA: TGCAGCGTGGGCCGGGACAGGGCTGGTGAAGCTTTCTTT. It codes for CSVGRDRAGEAFF.

The chain is built from TRBV6-5 and TRBJ1-2; TRBD1 agrees at 7 bases. The CDR3 has 14 residues. Germline V lookup: CDR1 MNHEY, CDR2 SVGAGI. Unmatched junction bases numbered 12, after V lost 8 bases and J lost 6 bases. In DNA form, the CDR3 reads TGTGCCAGCGGGTTCCAGGGGGACTCCGATGGCTACACCTTC. It translates to CASGFQGDSDGYTF.

This clone was picked up a small number of times. This sequence joins TRBV6-5 and TRBJ1-1, with TRBD1 matching over 8 bases. The CDR3 length is 14 residues. Looked up from germline, CDR1 is MNHEY and CDR2 is SVGAGI. Trimming at V came to 8 bases and at J to 7 bases, leaving 12 bases not matched to a gene. Here the CDR3 reads CASQGAGSGHEAFF. DNA of the CDR3: TGTGCCAGCCAGGGGGCCGGCTCGGGACATGAAGCTTTCTTT.

The chain couples TRBV5-1 to TRBJ1-2; D unresolved. V was pared by 4 bases and J by 4 bases, with 23 bases between. This CDR3 region has 17 residues. Germline CDR1 and CDR2: SGHRS and YFSETQ. The CDR3 DNA is TGCGCCAGCAGCGCTGGAGCGACCTACTCGGAGGGCTATGGCTACACCTTC. It encodes CASSAGATYSEGYGYTF.

The chain employs TRBV7-2 and TRBJ2-5; TRBD1 might be the D (6 bases). Trimming cost V 0 bases and J 2 bases, with 10 bases left between them. The CDR3 covers 15 residues. Per the germline V gene, CDR1 is SGHTA and CDR2 is FQGNSA. The CDR3 region is CASSLATGLQETQYF. CDR3 bases: TGTGCCAGCAGCTTAGCGACAGGCTTACAAGAGACCCAGTACTTC. The full variable domain, in which reference TRBV7-2 and TRBJ2-5 provide the parts outside the CDR3, is GAGVSQSPSNKVTEKGKDVELRCDPISGHTALYWYRQSLGQGLEFLIYFQGNSAPDKSGLPSDRFSAERTGGSVSTLTIQRTQQEDSAVYLCASSLATGLQETQYFGPGTRLLVL.

V usage is TRBV30 and J usage is TRBJ2-7, with D perhaps TRBD2 (6 bases). The CDR3 consists of 13 residues. Trimming left V 6 bases short and J 1 base short, with 13 bases between. In germline, CDR1 is GTSNPN, CDR2 SVGIG (reference sequence). CDR3 sequence: CACTGGFSYEQYV. As DNA, the CDR3 is TGTGCCTGTACTGGGGGGTTTTCCTACGAGCAGTACGTC.

This sequence joins TRBV7-2 and TRBJ2-7, with TRBD2 matching over 9 bases. Germline CDR1 reads SGHTA; CDR2 reads FQGNSA. V was clipped by 0 bases and J by 3 bases; unmatched bases: 3. The length of the CDR3 is 15 residues. The CDR3 loop is CASSLAASGNYEQYV. Written as DNA, the CDR3 is TGTGCCAGCAGCTTAGCGGCTAGCGGGAACTACGAGCAGTACGTC.

The V gene is TRBV7-9, the J gene TRBJ1-1, with TRBD1 matching 7 bases. The CDR3 is 14 amino acids. Germline CDR1 is SEHNR and CDR2 is FQNEAQ (reference sequence). Trimming cost V 2 bases and J 4 bases; bases outside gene matches: 4. This chain's CDR3 is CASSLWDRFTEAFF. For the CDR3, the DNA is TGTGCCAGCAGCTTATGGGACAGATTCACTGAAGCTTTCTTT.

J is TRBJ2-7 and V is TRBV2, with D possibly matching TRBD1 (5 bases). CDR1 SNHLY and CDR2 FYNNEI come from the germline V gene. This CDR3 contains 11 residues. Trimming took 8 bases from V and 7 from J, leaving 12 bases between them. CDR3 nucleotides: TGTGCCAGCGGGGCCCTCCCGGAGCAGTACTTC. It translates to CASGALPEQYF.

The chain couples TRBV27 to TRBJ1-5, with 8 bases aligning to TRBD1. With 5 bases clipped from V and 7 bases from J, the junction kept 7 bases outside the gene matches. This CDR3 is built from 14 residues. Per germline, CDR1 MNHEY and CDR2 SMNVEV (reference sequence). CDR3 protein: CASSRGTGGQPQHF. The DNA of the CDR3 is TGTGCCAGCAGTAGAGGGACAGGAGGCCAGCCCCAGCATTTT.

This chain connects TRBV29-1 to TRBJ1-5; tentatively, D is TRBD1 (6 bases). The CDR3 covers 13 residues. In germline, CDR1 is SQVTM, CDR2 ANQGSEA. V shed 6 bases and J shed 4 bases, with 13 bases lying between them. This chain's CDR3 is CSVAGTSNQPQHF. For the CDR3, the DNA is TGCAGCGTCGCAGGGACAAGTAATCAGCCCCAGCATTTT.

A word on this clone: The junction does not match germline at one end; this may be a read error. This chain links TRBV7-2 with TRBJ2-5, with unresolved D. The CDR3 is 13 amino acids. In germline, CDR1 is SGHTA, CDR2 FQGNSA. CDR3 sequence reads: CASSLARAETRYF. The CDR3 DNA is TGTGCCAGCAGCTTGGCTAGAGCCGAGACCCGGTACTTC.

The rearrangement links TRBV10-3 to TRBJ1-2; TRBD1 is a possible D gene (6 bases). The V end lost 6 bases, the J end lost 1 base, and 12 bases lay between the germline ends. The V gene's germline CDR1 is ENHRY and CDR2 SYGVKD. This CDR3 has 14 residues. The CDR3 DNA reads as TGTGCCATCAGGGACAGTGGAGGTAACTATGGCTACACCTTC. Protein: CAIRDSGGNYGYTF.

This chain joins TRBV27 and TRBJ2-7; perhaps TRBD2 as D (6 bases). V was pared by 3 bases and J by 2 bases, with 11 bases between. The germline V gene has CDR1 MNHEY and CDR2 SMNVEV (reference sequence). The CDR3 contains 14 residues. The DNA of the CDR3 is TGTGCCAGCAGTTTTGGAGGGTTGGCCTACGAGCAGTACTTC. Encoded protein: CASSFGGLAYEQYF.